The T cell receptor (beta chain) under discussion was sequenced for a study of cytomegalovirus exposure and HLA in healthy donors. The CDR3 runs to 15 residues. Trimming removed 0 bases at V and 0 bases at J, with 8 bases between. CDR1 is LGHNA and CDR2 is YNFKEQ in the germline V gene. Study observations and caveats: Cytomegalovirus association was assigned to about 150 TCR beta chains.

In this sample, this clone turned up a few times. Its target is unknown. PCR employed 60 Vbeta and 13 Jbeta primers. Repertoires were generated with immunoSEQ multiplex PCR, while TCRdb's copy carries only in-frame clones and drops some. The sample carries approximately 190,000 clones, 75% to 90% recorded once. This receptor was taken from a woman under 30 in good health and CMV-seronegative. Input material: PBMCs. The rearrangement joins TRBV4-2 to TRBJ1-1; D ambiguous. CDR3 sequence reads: CASSQDQVMNTEAFF. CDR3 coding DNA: TGTGCCAGCAGCCAAGATCAGGTCATGAACACTGAAGCTTTCTTT.